Each of the 2 T cell receptor beta chains below was sequenced from the same sample in a study of cytomegalovirus exposure and HLA in healthy donors. A multiplex PCR was run with 60 Vbeta primers and 13 Jbeta primers. Sequencing was performed with immunoSEQ multiplex PCR; in TCRdb, only in-frame clones are kept and a portion is missing. The sample includes fewer than 200,000 clones, about 80% of them seen just once. What was sequenced was PBMCs. These receptors were taken from a woman between 45 and 65 years old in good health and CMV-seronegative.

V is TRBV11-3 and J is TRBJ1-1; D unresolved. V dropped 1 base and J dropped 1 base, with 4 bases sitting between them. The CDR3 loop spans 13 amino acids. In germline, CDR1 is SGHNT, CDR2 YENEEA. The DNA for the CDR3 is TGTGCCAGCAGCTTAGTCAGGAACACTGAAGCTTTCTTT. This gives the protein CASSLVRNTEAFF.

The rearrangement links TRBV2 to TRBJ1-6; D is undetermined. The CDR3 is 15 amino acids. Germline V gene lookup returns CDR1 SNHLY and CDR2 FYNNEI. Trimming took 2 bases from V and 8 from J, leaving 13 bases between them. This CDR3 is CASSETQQNYSPLHF. The CDR3 coding sequence is TGTGCCAGCAGTGAAACACAGCAAAATTATTCACCCCTCCACTTT.